Following are 2 T cell receptor beta chains from one sample sequenced in a study of blood T cell repertoires in COVID-19. Method: immunoSEQ multiplex PCR; TCRdb's copy keeps in-frame clones and lacks some. The table lists 150,000 to 180,000 clones, approximately 92% of them singletons. Input material: peripheral blood. These receptors were obtained from a woman between 40 and 50 years old with acute or convalescent COVID-19.

The chain employs TRBV28 and TRBJ2-5; D not certain. The V end lost 6 bases, the J end lost 0 bases, and 8 bases lay between the germline ends. Germline V lookup: CDR1 MDHEN, CDR2 SYDVKM. This CDR3 has 13 amino acids. The CDR3 nucleotides are TGTGCCAGCAGCCGACATAACCAAGAGACCCAGTACTTC. Encoded protein: CASSRHNQETQYF.

This clone was counted once. The V gene is TRBV2, the J gene TRBJ1-1, with 8 bases fitting TRBD1. Germline V gene sequence: CDR1 SNHLY, CDR2 FYNNEI. The CDR3 has 17 residues. V lost 7 bases and J lost 5; bases outside the gene matches: 18. The CDR3 protein is CASKRTGSTMKGTEAFF. In DNA, the CDR3 is TGTGCCAGCAAAAGGACAGGGTCGACGATGAAAGGAACTGAAGCTTTCTTT.